This is a list of T cell receptor beta chains from one sample in a study of shared clonotypes between healthy human individuals. Clones were sequenced by immunoSEQ multiplex PCR, and TCRdb holds only the in-frame ones, with some missing. The data contain around 2.1 million clones, around 95% of them singletons. The sample taken for sequencing was naive CD4+ T cells sorted from blood. These TCRs come from a man in his late teens or twenties in good health. Each CDR3 is given with its conserved first and last residue. A D gene is named only where the DNA matches it firmly. Not every row has a clone size; where given, it reads once, few, many or a size class.

cdr3_length j_call d_call v_call clone_size cdr3_nt cdr3_aa
14 TRBJ1-6 - TRBV10-2 once TGCGCCAGCAGTGTTACAGGGATCAATTCACCCCTCCACTTT CASSVTGINSPLHF
14 TRBJ1-5 - TRBV27 once TGTGCCAGCAGTTTATCAAAAGGGGCCGGACCCCAGCATTTT CASSLSKGAGPQHF
15 TRBJ1-5 - TRBV19 - TGTGCCAGTAGTATTAGCCAAGCCAGCAATCAGCCCCAGCATTTT CASSISQASNQPQHF
11 TRBJ2-1 - TRBV25-1 - TGTGCCAGCAGTGAATTCAATGAGCAGTTCTTC CASSEFNEQFF
13 TRBJ1-1 - TRBV10-3 - TGTGCCATCACGAAAGGCGGGGACACTGAAGCTTTCTTT CAITKGGDTEAFF
13 TRBJ1-1 - TRBV18 - TGTGCCAGCTCACCACCGGTCAGAGCTGAAGCTTTCTTT CASSPPVRAEAFF
15 TRBJ2-7 TRBD2 TRBV6-5 - TGTGCCAGCAGTTACTCAGGCGGGGAGGGCTACGAGCAGTACTTC CASSYSGGEGYEQYF
14 TRBJ2-1 TRBD1 TRBV18 - TGTGCCAGCTCACCGGGGACAGGAAGAAATGAGCAGTTCTTC CASSPGTGRNEQFF
12 TRBJ1-1 - TRBV18 - TGTGCCAGCTCACCCGGTGCGGGGGAAGCTTTCTTT CASSPGAGEAFF
13 TRBJ2-7 - TRBV7-2 - TGTGCCAGCAGCCCCCAGCTGGGAGACGAGCAGTACTTC CASSPQLGDEQYF
12 TRBJ2-3 - TRBV7-9 once TGTGCCAGCAGCTTAAAAACAGATACGCAGTATTTT CASSLKTDTQYF
13 TRBJ1-3 - TRBV11-2 - TGTGCCAGCAGCTTCGTGACAGGAAACACCATATATTTT CASSFVTGNTIYF
12 TRBJ1-3 - TRBV6-1 few TGTGCCAGCAGTGACCAGGGAAACACCATATATTTT CASSDQGNTIYF
19 TRBJ2-1 - TRBV9 - TGTGCCAGCAGCGTAGGGGTTGGGGACACCTTCCCCTCCTACAATGAGCAGTTCTTC CASSVGVGDTFPSYNEQFF
13 TRBJ2-7 - TRBV30 - TGTGCCTTGGGAACGGACAGCTCCTACGAGCAGTACTTC CALGTDSSYEQYF
15 TRBJ1-3 TRBD1 TRBV9 - TGTGCCAGCAGCCCGGGGGACAGCTCTGGAAACACCATATATTTT CASSPGDSSGNTIYF
15 TRBJ1-5 TRBD1 TRBV27 - TGTGCCAGCAGCCTCGGGACAGGGGGCAATCAGCCCCAGCATTTT CASSLGTGGNQPQHF
16 TRBJ2-5 TRBD1 TRBV5-1 - TGCGCCAGCAGCCCTCTCCCGCTGACAGGGGGGGAGACCCAGTACTTC CASSPLPLTGGETQYF
13 TRBJ2-7 - TRBV27 - TGTGCCAGCAGCCTGGGACTCTTTGGCGAGCAGTACTTC CASSLGLFGEQYF
14 TRBJ2-5 TRBD2 TRBV25-1 - TGTGCCAGCAGTGGGGTGACTAGCTGGGAGACCCAGTACTTC CASSGVTSWETQYF
14 TRBJ2-5 TRBD1 TRBV7-9 - TGTGCCAGCAGCAACGGACAGGGAACAGAGACCCAGTACTTC CASSNGQGTETQYF
12 TRBJ2-3 - TRBV5-1 once TGCGCCAGCAGCTTGGAGGTTAATACGCAGTATTTT CASSLEVNTQYF
14 TRBJ1-1 TRBD1 TRBV6-5 - TGTGCCAGCAGTCCTGGCAGGGGGTACACTGAAGCTTTCTTT CASSPGRGYTEAFF
14 TRBJ1-2 - TRBV7-6 - TGTGCCAGCAGCCTCATTGGGGCGTCAGGTGGCTACACCTTC CASSLIGASGGYTF
15 TRBJ2-2 - TRBV5-6 - TGTGCCAGCAGCTTGGGGGACAAAAACACCGGGGAGCTGTTTTTT CASSLGDKNTGELFF
13 TRBJ1-1 - TRBV18 - TGTGCCAGCTCACGGGACGGTAACACTGAAGCTTTCTTT CASSRDGNTEAFF
16 TRBJ2-1 TRBD1 TRBV4-1 once TGCGCCAGCAGCCGCGAGGAGGGACAGGGGGGAGGTGAGCAGTTCTTC CASSREEGQGGGEQFF
15 TRBJ2-5 TRBD1 TRBV5-1 - TGCGCCAGCAGTTTTCGGACAGGGAGTGAAGAGACCCAGTACTTC CASSFRTGSEETQYF
13 TRBJ1-1 - TRBV2 - TGTGCCAGCACCCAGGGACAGAACACTGAAGCTTTCTTT CASTQGQNTEAFF
13 TRBJ2-5 - TRBV5-4 - TGTGCCAGCAGCCTTGGTGGGCAAGAGACCCAGTACTTC CASSLGGQETQYF
11 TRBJ1-1 - TRBV20-1 - TGCAGTGCTAAAGGAGGGACTGAAGCTTTCTTT CSAKGGTEAFF